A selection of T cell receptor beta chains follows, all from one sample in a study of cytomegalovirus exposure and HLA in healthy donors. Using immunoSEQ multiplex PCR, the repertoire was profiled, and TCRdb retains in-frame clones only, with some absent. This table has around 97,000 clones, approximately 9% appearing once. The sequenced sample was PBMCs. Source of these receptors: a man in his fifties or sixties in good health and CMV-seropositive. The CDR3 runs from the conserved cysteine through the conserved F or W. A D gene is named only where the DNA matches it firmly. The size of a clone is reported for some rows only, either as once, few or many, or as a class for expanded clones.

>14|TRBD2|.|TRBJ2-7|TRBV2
TGTGCCAGCAGCCGACTAGCGGGAGCCCACGAGCAGTACTTC
CASSRLAGAHEQYF
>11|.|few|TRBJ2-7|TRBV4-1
TGCGCCAGCAGCCAATTCGGCGAGCAGTACTTC
CASSQFGEQYF
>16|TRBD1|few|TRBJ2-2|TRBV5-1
TGCGCCAGCAGCCCTCGGACAGGGGGTATCACCGGGGAGCTGTTTTTT
CASSPRTGGITGELFF
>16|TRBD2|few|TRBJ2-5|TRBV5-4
TGTGCCAGCAGCGGGGCACTAGCGGGAGGGATTGGGGCCCAGTACTTC
CASSGALAGGIGAQYF
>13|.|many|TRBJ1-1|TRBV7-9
TGTGCCAGCAGCTTAGTGGTGCAGATAGAAGCTTTCTTT
CASSLVVQIEAFF
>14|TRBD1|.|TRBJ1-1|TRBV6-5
TGTGCCAGCATCACCGAGGGGGCGGGCACTGAAGCTTTCTTT
CASITEGAGTEAFF
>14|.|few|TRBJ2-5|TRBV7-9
TGTGCCAGCAGCTTAGTAACAGGGTTAGAGACCCAGTACTTC
CASSLVTGLETQYF
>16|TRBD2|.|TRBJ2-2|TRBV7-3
TGTGCCAGCAGCCCCTCTAGCGGGCAGAACACCGGGGAGCTGTTTTTT
CASSPSSGQNTGELFF
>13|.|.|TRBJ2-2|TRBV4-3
TGCGCCAGCAGAACTCACGGGGGCGGGGAGCTGTTTTTT
CASRTHGGGELFF
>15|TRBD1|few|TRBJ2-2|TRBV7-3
TGTGCCAGCAGCCTAACAGGGGGCGGGTCCGGGGAGCTGTTTTTT
CASSLTGGGSGELFF
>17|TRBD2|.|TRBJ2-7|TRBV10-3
TGTGCCATCAGTGAGTCAGGGCTAGCGGGAGTGGAGTACGAGCAGTACTTC
CAISESGLAGVEYEQYF
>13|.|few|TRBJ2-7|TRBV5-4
TGTGCCAGCAGCTTGGGGAGCTCCTACGAGCAGTACTTC
CASSLGSSYEQYF
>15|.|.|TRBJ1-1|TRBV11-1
TGTGCCAGCAGCTTACCCGCACACCTTCCGGGGGAAGCTTTCTTT
CASSLPAHLPGEAFF
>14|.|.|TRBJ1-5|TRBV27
TGTGCCAGCATACCCAGGGTTGGCAATCAGCCCCAGCATTTT
CASIPRVGNQPQHF
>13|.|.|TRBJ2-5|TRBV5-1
TGCGCCAGCAGCGACAGTATCCAAGAGACCCAGTACTTC
CASSDSIQETQYF
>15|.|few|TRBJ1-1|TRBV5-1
TGCGCCAGCAGCTTGGGGGTCGGACAGAACACTGAAGCTTTCTTT
CASSLGVGQNTEAFF
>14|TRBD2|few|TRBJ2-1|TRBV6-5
TGTGCCAGCAGTCGGCGGGAGGGGTCGAATGAGCAGTTCTTC
CASSRREGSNEQFF
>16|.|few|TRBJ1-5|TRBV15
TGTGCCACCAGCAGAGAGAGGGATTGGAGCAATCAGCCCCAGCATTTT
CATSRERDWSNQPQHF
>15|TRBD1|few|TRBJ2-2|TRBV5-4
TGTGCCAGCAGCTCCGGGACAGGGTGGACCGGGGAGCTGTTTTTT
CASSSGTGWTGELFF
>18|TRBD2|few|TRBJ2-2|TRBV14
TGTGCCAGCAGCCAAGCCCCGACTAGCGGGAGAAGTACCGGGGAGCTGTTTTTT
CASSQAPTSGRSTGELFF
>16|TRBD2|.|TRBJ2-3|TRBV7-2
TGTGCCAGCAGCTTCGGGGGGGGGCGCGAGGCAGATACGCAGTATTTT
CASSFGGGREADTQYF
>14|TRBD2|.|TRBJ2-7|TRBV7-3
TGTGCCAGCAGCTTAGCTAGCGGCCCCTACGAGCAGTACTTC
CASSLASGPYEQYF
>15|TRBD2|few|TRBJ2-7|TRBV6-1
TGTGCCAGCAGGGGGGGACTAGCGGGAACGTACGAGCAGTACTTC
CASRGGLAGTYEQYF
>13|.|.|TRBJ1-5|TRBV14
TGTGCCAGCAGCCAAGATATAAGGGGGCCCCAGCATTTT
CASSQDIRGPQHF
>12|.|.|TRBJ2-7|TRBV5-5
TGTGCCAGCAGCTTTGGCCCCTACGAGCAGTACTTC
CASSFGPYEQYF
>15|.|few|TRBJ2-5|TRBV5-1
TGCGCCAGCAGCGTGACCCTGGGGGGAAGAGAGACCCAGTACTTC
CASSVTLGGRETQYF
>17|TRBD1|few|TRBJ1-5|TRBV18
TGTGCCAGCTCACCGGGACAGGGGGTTTATGGCAATCAGCCCCAGCATTTT
CASSPGQGVYGNQPQHF
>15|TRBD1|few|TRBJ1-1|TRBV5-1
TGCGCCAGCAGCTTGGAGGGACAGATGAGCACTGAAGCTTTCTTT
CASSLEGQMSTEAFF
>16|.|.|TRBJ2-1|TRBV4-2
TGTGCCAGCAGCCAAAGGTCACAGGGCATCTACAATGAGCAGTTCTTC
CASSQRSQGIYNEQFF
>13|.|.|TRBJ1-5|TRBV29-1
TGCAGCACCCCAGGACAGCACAATCAGCCCCAGCATTTT
CSTPGQHNQPQHF
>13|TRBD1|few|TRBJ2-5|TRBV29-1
TGCAGCGTCCCCGGGACAGGGAAAGAGACCCAGTACTTC
CSVPGTGKETQYF
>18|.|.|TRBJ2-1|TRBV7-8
TGTGCCAGCAGCTTACAGGGGGGTTTAGCGGGGTCCTACAATGAGCAGTTCTTC
CASSLQGGLAGSYNEQFF
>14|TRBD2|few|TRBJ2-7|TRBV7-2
TGTGCCAGCAGCTTACTAGCGGGAGGTTACGAGCAGTACTTC
CASSLLAGGYEQYF
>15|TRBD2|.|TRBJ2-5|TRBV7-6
TGTGCCAGCAGCTTTCAGGCGGGAGCGGTAGAGACCCAGTACTTC
CASSFQAGAVETQYF
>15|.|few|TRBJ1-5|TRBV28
TGTGCCAGCAAACGTGAGACAGGAAGCAATCAGCCCCAGCATTTT
CASKRETGSNQPQHF
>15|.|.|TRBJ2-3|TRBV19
TGTGCCAGTAGTAGAGACGGGACTAGCACAGATACGCAGTATTTT
CASSRDGTSTDTQYF
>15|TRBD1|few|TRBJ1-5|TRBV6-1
TGTGCCAGCAGTCTTCGACAGGGAGCGAATCAGCCCCAGCATTTT
CASSLRQGANQPQHF
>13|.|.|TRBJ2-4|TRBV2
TGTGCCAGCGACAAGCTAGCCAAAAACATTCAGTACTTC
CASDKLAKNIQYF
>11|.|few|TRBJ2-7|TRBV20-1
TGCAGTGTTAACAGCCCTAACGAGCAGTACTTC
CSVNSPNEQYF
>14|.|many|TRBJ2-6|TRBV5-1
TGCGCCAGCAGAGACAGTTCTGGGGCCAACGTCCTGACTTTC
CASRDSSGANVLTF
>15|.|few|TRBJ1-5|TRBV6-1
TGTGCCAGCAGTGCTCCGGGACATCGCAATCAGCCCCAGCATTTT
CASSAPGHRNQPQHF
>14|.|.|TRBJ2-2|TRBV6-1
TGTGCCAGCATCGGACTAACGAACACCGGGGAGCTGTTTTTT
CASIGLTNTGELFF
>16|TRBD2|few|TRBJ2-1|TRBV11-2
TGTGCCAGCAGCTTATTCCGGGAGGGCCTCTACAATGAGCAGTTCTTC
CASSLFREGLYNEQFF
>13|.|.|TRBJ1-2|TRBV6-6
TGTGCCAGCGCCCCGAGGTTGAACTATGGCTACACCTTC
CASAPRLNYGYTF
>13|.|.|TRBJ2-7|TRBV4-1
TGCGCCAGCAGCCAAGATCTAGGCTTCGAGCAGTACTTC
CASSQDLGFEQYF
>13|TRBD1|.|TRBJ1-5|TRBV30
TGTGCCTGGAGTCCAGGGGGTAATCAGCCCCAGCATTTT
CAWSPGGNQPQHF
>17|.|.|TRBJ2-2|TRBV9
TGTGCCAGCAGCGTAGCTAGGGGGAGGGCGAACACCGGGGAGCTGTTTTTT
CASSVARGRANTGELFF